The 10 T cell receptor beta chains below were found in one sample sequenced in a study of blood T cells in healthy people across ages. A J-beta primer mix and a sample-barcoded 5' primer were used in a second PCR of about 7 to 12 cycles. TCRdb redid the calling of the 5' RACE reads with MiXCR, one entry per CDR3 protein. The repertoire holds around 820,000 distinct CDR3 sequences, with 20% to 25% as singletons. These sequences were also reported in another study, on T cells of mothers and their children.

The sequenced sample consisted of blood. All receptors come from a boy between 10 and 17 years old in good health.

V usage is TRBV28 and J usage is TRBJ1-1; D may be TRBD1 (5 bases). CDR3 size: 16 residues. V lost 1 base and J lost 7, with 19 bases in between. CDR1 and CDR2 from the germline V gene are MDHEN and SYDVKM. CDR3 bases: TGTGCCAGCAGTTTATACGGGAGGGGCCGGACGTATGAAGCTTTCTTT. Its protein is CASSLYGRGRTYEAFF.

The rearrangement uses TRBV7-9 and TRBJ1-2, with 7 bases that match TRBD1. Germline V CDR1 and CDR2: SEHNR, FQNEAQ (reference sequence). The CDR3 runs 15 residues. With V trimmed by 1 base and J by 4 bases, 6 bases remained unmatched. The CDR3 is CASSLVTGKSYGYTF. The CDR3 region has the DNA TGTGCCAGCAGCTTAGTGACAGGGAAGTCCTATGGCTACACCTTC.

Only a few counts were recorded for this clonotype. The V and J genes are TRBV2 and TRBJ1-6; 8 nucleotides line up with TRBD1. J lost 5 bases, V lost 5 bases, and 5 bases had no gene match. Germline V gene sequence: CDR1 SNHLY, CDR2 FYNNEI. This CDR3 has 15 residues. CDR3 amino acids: CASSRQGQDNSPLHF. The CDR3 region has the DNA TGTGCCAGCAGTCGACAGGGACAGGATAATTCACCCCTCCACTTT.

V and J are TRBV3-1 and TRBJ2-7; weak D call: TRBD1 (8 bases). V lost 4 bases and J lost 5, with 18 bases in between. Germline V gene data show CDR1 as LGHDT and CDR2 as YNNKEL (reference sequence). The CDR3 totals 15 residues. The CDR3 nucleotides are TGTGCCAGCAGCCCAGGACAGGGAGGGCCTAACGAGCAGTACTTC. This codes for CASSPGQGGPNEQYF.

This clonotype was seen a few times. Here the CDR3 reads CASSRRGQEKLFF. The CDR3 DNA follows: TGTGCCAGCAGCCGCAGGGGACAAGAAAAACTGTTTTTT. The genes are TRBV7-9 and TRBJ1-4; tentatively, D is TRBD1 (6 bases). The germline CDR1 and CDR2 sequences are SEHNR and FQNEAQ (reference sequence). The CDR3 sequence is 13 residues long. V was clipped by 5 bases and J by 8 bases, with 12 bases between them.

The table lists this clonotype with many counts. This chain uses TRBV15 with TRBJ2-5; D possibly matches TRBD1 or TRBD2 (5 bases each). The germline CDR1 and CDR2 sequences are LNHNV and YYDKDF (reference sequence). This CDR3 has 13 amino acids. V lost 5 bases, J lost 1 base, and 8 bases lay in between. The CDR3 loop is CATSGDVQETQYF. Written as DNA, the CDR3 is TGTGCCACCAGCGGGGACGTCCAAGAGACCCAGTACTTC. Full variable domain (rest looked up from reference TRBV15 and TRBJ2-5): DAMVIQNPRYQVTQFGKPVTLSCSQTLNHNVMYWYQQKSSQAPKLLFHYYDKDFNNEADTPDNFQSRRPNTSFCFLDIRSPGLGDTAMYLCATSGDVQETQYFGPGTRLLVL.

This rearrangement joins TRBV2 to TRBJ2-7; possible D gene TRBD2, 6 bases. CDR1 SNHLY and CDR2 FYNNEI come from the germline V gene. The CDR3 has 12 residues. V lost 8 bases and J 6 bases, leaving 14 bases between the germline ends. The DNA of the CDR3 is TGTGCCAGCCGGCGGGGAGCGATCGAGCAGTACTTC. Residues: CASRRGAIEQYF.

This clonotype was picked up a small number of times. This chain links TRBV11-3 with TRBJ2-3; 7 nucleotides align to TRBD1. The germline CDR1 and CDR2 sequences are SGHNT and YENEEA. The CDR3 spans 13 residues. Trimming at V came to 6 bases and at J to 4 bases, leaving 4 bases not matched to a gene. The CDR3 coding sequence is TGTGCCAGCAGTCGACAGGGTTCAGATACGCAGTATTTT. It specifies CASSRQGSDTQYF.

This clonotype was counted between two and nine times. CDR3 in DNA: TGTGCCAGCAGCTTCCACAGGGAATTCGCTAGCCCAGAATCCACGCAGTATTTT. It translates to CASSFHREFASPESTQYF. The V and J genes are TRBV5-5 and TRBJ2-3; a possible D gene is TRBD1 (6 bases). Trimming pared 2 bases from V and 9 bases from J, leaving 28 bases between. Germline V CDR1 and CDR2: SGHKS, YYEKEE (reference sequence). This CDR3 region has 18 residues. Complete variable domain (other parts from reference TRBV5-5 and TRBJ2-3): DAGVTQSPTHLIKTRGQQVTLRCSPISGHKSVSWYQQVLGQGPQFIFQYYEKEERGRGNFPDRFSARQFPNYSSELNVNALLLGDSALYLCASSFHREFASPESTQYFGPGTRLTVL.

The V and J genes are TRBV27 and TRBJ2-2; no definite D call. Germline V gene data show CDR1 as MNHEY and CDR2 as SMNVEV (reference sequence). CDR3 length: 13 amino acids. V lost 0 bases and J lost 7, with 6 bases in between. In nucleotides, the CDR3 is TGTGCCAGCAGTTTATCGTCGGTCGGGGAGCTGTTTTTT. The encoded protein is CASSLSSVGELFF.